The present T cell receptor beta chain was sequenced within a study of shared clonotypes between healthy human individuals. In regard to this clone: Its antigen is not identified.

The CD4+ fraction was divided into a CD45RA+ naive subset and a CD45RA-negative memory subset. Trimming cost V 0 bases and J 2 bases, with 11 bases left between them. The CDR3 is 15 amino acids. Per the germline V gene, CDR1 is MNHNS and CDR2 is SASEGT. Study findings and constraints: Clonotype sharing across a few donors was observed for around 5% of naive CD4 clonotypes.

TCRdb keeps only in-frame clones here, not all; method: immunoSEQ multiplex PCR. Among about 2 million clones listed, 85% to 95% were seen once. Sequenced material: naive CD4+ T cells sorted from blood. Sample subset: CD45RA+ positively selected. The chain joins TRBV6-1 to TRBJ2-7, with a weak D call TRBD2 (5 bases). The TCR was taken from a man aged 18 to 30 in good health. CDR3 nucleotides: TGTGCCAGCAGTGAAGCGGCGAGGGCTCCCTACGAGCAGTACTTC. Translation: CASSEAARAPYEQYF.